This TCR beta chain was recorded in a study of shared clonotypes between healthy human individuals. CDR3 length: 16 amino acids. Germline loops: CDR1 SEHNR, CDR2 FQNEAQ (reference sequence). V was cut by 3 bases and J by 3 bases, with 14 bases left in between. CD45RO-negative CD8 cells positively selected for CCR7 made up the naive population, which excluded terminally differentiated effector memory CD45RA+ cells. Splitting of each subset's genomic DNA was done evenly across several immunoSEQ plates. Profiled with immunoSEQ multiplex PCR; TCRdb holds only in-frame clones, not every one. Here the sample spans roughly 650,000 clones, roughly 96% being singletons.

The clonotype comes from a young woman in good health. Source material: naive CD8+ T cells sorted from blood. The genes are TRBV7-9 and TRBJ2-2; D is perhaps TRBD2 (6 bases). CDR3 region: CASSFFTGEHTGELFF. The DNA of the CDR3 is TGTGCCAGCAGCTTTTTCACGGGAGAGCACACCGGGGAGCTGTTTTTT.